This T cell receptor (beta chain) stems from a study of T cell repertoires in cytomegalovirus infection. Notes on the study in general: Adding up the frequency of public TCR beta families identified people who carried CMV plus the relevant HLA. HLA-C-restricted, CMV-specific TCR beta clonotypes were dominant ex vivo.

Ten or more counts support this clonotype. Its antigen is unidentified. The CDR3 totals 20 residues. Trimming cost V 5 bases and J 0 bases, with 23 bases left between them. From the reads, TCRdb called clonotypes with MiXCR, one entry per CDR3 protein. The sample contains hundreds of thousands of distinct CDR3 sequences, under 40% of which appear only once. V is TRBV12-3 or TRBV12-4 and J is TRBJ2-6; D may be TRBD2 (5 bases). Specimen: PBMCs. This receptor was taken from a human donor in good health (CMV status not recorded). Some clones in this sample may be carry-over from other donors' samples. CDR3: CASSTISLLAPSSGANVLTF. Here the CDR3 DNA reads TGTGCCAGCAGTACAATATCCCTCCTAGCACCGAGCTCTGGGGCCAACGTCCTGACTTTC.